The text below deals with one TCR beta chain. The target antigen is unknown. This sample stems from a study of blood T cells in healthy people across ages. Study outcomes and limitations: Long-lived donors had more naive CD4+ cells and higher diversity than aged donors.

Using a J-beta primer mix together with a sample-barcoded 5' primer, a second PCR was run for roughly 6 to 12 cycles. Each CDR3 protein is one row after TCRdb ran MiXCR on the 5' RACE reads. The sample consists of approximately 1,700,000 distinct CDR3 sequences, more than 35% of them appearing once. At least 6 million PBMCs were isolated per sample. CDR3 size: 13 residues. Between the trimmed V and J ends, which lost 4 bases and 6 bases, there was a span of 15 bases. Germline V lookup: CDR1 SQVTM, CDR2 ANQGSEA. The chain links TRBV29-1 to TRBJ1-1; no reliable D call. The sequenced sample consisted of blood. The TCR sequence derives from a human donor in good health. The DNA of the CDR3 is TGCAGCGTTGTTAAAGCACCGAGCCCTGAAGCTTTCTTT. It specifies CSVVKAPSPEAFF.